A single sample gave rise to the 25 T cell receptor beta chains below, sequenced in a study of T cells in Graves' hyperthyroidism and ophthalmopathy. RNA transcripts yielded amplified TCR beta CDR3 regions. In the first-round RT-PCR of the TCR CDR3, the HTBI primer set was used. In TCRdb, the multiplex PCR reads were re-called with MiXCR into one record per CDR3 protein. The table records around 210,000 distinct CDR3 sequences, roughly a sixth of them present only once. The sample was blood. The receptors originated from a woman in her forties or fifties with Graves' hyperthyroidism.

This clonotype occurred a few times. This chain joins TRBV5-1 and TRBJ2-1; TRBD2 agrees at 15 bases. J lost 2 bases, V lost 0 bases, and 6 bases had no gene match. Germline V gives CDR1 SGHRS, CDR2 YFSETQ. This CDR3 contains 19 residues. CDR3 region: CASSLAGTSGRSPYNEQFF. The CDR3 region has the DNA TGCGCCAGCAGCTTGGCCGGGACTAGCGGGAGGAGTCCCTACAATGAGCAGTTCTTC.

This clonotype was detected ten times or more. The J gene is TRBJ2-7, the V gene TRBV5-1; D not resolved. The CDR3 covers 12 residues. The germline V and J ends were trimmed by 4 bases and 4 bases, with 9 bases remaining between them. Germline-derived CDR1 and CDR2 are SGHRS and YFSETQ. DNA of the CDR3: TGCGCCAGCAGCACAGTAGGGTACGAGCAGTACTTC. Its protein product is CASSTVGYEQYF. The variable domain in full, with the rest retrieved from reference TRBV5-1 and TRBJ2-7, is KAGVTQTPRYLIKTRGQQVTLSCSPISGHRSVSWYQQTPGQGLQFLFEYFSETQRNKGNFPGRFSGRQFSNSRSEMNVSTLELGDSALYLCASSTVGYEQYFGPGTRLTVT.

V and J are TRBV18 and TRBJ2-2, with TRBD1 matching over 7 bases. Germline V lookup: CDR1 KGHSH, CDR2 LQKENI. V dropped 3 bases and J dropped 0; count of bases not matched to a gene: 4. The CDR3 is 16 amino acids. The CDR3 protein is CASSPTGATNTGELFF. The DNA of the CDR3 is TGTGCCAGCTCACCTACAGGGGCCACGAACACCGGGGAGCTGTTTTTT.

This clonotype was detected ten times or more. The V and J genes are TRBV5-5 and TRBJ2-3, with D unresolved. The germline V and J ends were trimmed by 4 bases and 5 bases, with 14 bases remaining between them. The CDR3 loop spans 14 amino acids. Germline V lookup: CDR1 SGHKS, CDR2 YYEKEE (reference sequence). CDR3: CASSPNRPVDTQYF. Written as DNA, the CDR3 is TGTGCCAGCAGCCCCAACCGTCCGGTAGATACGCAGTATTTT.

This clonotype was picked up many times. The chain joins TRBV7-6 to TRBJ1-2; possible D gene TRBD1, 6 bases. Trimming removed 5 bases at V and 2 bases at J, with 12 bases between. The CDR3 has 14 residues. Germline-derived CDR1 and CDR2 are SGHVS and FNYEAQ. The CDR3 DNA sequence: TGTGCCAGCAGCGGTATCGACAGGAACTATGGCTACACCTTC. Residues: CASSGIDRNYGYTF.

The CDR3 nucleotides are TGCAGCGTTGACAGCGGGACTAGCGCGGGTGAGCAGTTCTTC. Protein product: CSVDSGTSAGEQFF. V and J are TRBV29-1 and TRBJ2-1; 10 nucleotides match TRBD2. With 3 bases clipped from V and 9 bases from J, the junction kept 8 bases outside the gene matches. The CDR3 extends over 14 amino acids. Germline V gene sequence: CDR1 SQVTM, CDR2 ANQGSEA.

This clonotype was seen many times. The chain has TRBV24-1 and TRBJ2-5; D is ambiguous. The CDR3 extends over 12 amino acids. With 3 bases removed from V and 2 bases from J, the gap between germline ends came to 3 bases. CDR1 and CDR2 (germline): KGHDR, SFDVKD. CDR3 DNA sequence: TGTGCCACCAGTGATACTCAAGAGACCCAGTACTTC. Translating it yields CATSDTQETQYF.

This clonotype was observed many times. The chain recombines TRBV20-1 with TRBJ2-3; D unresolved. CDR1 DFQATT and CDR2 SNEGSKA come from the germline V gene (reference sequence). CDR3 length equals 11 residues. V shed 6 bases and J shed 3 bases, with 7 bases lying between them. The CDR3 DNA sequence: TGCAGTGCCAAAGCTACAGATACGCAGTATTTT. Translated, it gives CSAKATDTQYF.

The chain joins TRBV9 to TRBJ2-2, with TRBD2 matching 11 bases. CDR1 and CDR2 (germline): SGDLS, YYNGEE. V trimming: 3 bases; J trimming: 5 bases; junction bases outside the gene matches: 6. The CDR3 length is 16 residues. CDR3 sequence (DNA): TGTGCCAGCAGCGCCCGACTAGCGGGACGAACCGGGGAGCTGTTTTTT. This gives the protein CASSARLAGRTGELFF.

This clonotype was seen a few times. The DNA of the CDR3 is TGTGCCAGCAGTGAAGTTCAGGGGGCCTCACCCCTCCACTTT. Translation gives CASSEVQGASPLHF. The rearrangement joins TRBV2 to TRBJ1-6; 8 nucleotides match TRBD1. The germline CDR1 and CDR2 sequences are SNHLY and FYNNEI. The CDR3 is 14 residues long. J lost 10 bases, V lost 1 base, and 3 bases had no gene match.

This rearrangement joins TRBV6-5 to TRBJ1-2; TRBD1 matches 9 bases. Germline V gene sequence: CDR1 MNHEY, CDR2 SVGAGI. V gave up 0 bases and J gave up 4 bases; unmatched junction bases: 6. The CDR3 consists of 16 residues. The CDR3 reads CASSYSVTGGPYGYTF. In nucleotides, the CDR3 is TGTGCCAGCAGTTACTCGGTGACAGGGGGTCCCTATGGCTACACCTTC.

This clonotype has only a few counts. The chain joins TRBV28 to TRBJ1-5; D call uncertain. The CDR3 totals 12 residues. Germline CDR1 and CDR2: MDHEN and SYDVKM. V was cut by 6 bases and J by 13 bases, with 16 bases left in between. The CDR3 reads CASRGTASVQHF. The CDR3 region has the DNA TGTGCCAGCAGGGGAACGGCTTCGGTTCAGCATTTT.

The chain combines TRBV7-3 with TRBJ2-1, with 8 bases lining up with TRBD1. CDR1 is SGHTA, CDR2 FQGTGA, per germline. There are 14 residues in the CDR3. The J segment lost 6 bases and the V segment lost 2 bases, leaving 3 bases of the junction unmatched. Written as DNA, the CDR3 is TGTGCCAGCAGCTTATTTCAGGGGGCCAATGAGCAGTTCTTC. Its translation: CASSLFQGANEQFF.

The V gene is TRBV5-6, the J gene TRBJ2-1; D is unclear. The CDR3 sequence is 12 residues long. V was trimmed by 4 bases and J by 9 bases, leaving 11 bases between them. Germline CDR1 and CDR2: SGHDT and YYEEEE. The CDR3 loop is CASSRPIGEQFF. CDR3 in DNA: TGTGCCAGCAGCCGACCGATCGGTGAGCAGTTCTTC.

This clonotype was detected only a few times. The chain has TRBV19 and TRBJ1-4; 7 bases fit TRBD1. Germline loops: CDR1 LNHDA, CDR2 SQIVND (reference sequence). The CDR3 extends over 15 amino acids. After removal of 7 bases from V and 7 bases from J, the junction contained 12 bases not matched to a gene. CDR3 amino acids: CASTTVAGGREKLFF. CDR3 coding DNA: TGTGCCAGTACCACGGTGGCAGGGGGTCGTGAAAAACTGTTTTTT.

This chain uses TRBV18 with TRBJ1-2; the D is unclear. CDR1 KGHSH and CDR2 LQKENI come from the germline V gene. Trimming removed 2 bases from V and 7 bases from J, with 8 bases in between. The CDR3 is 12 amino acids. The chain's CDR3 is CASSPMGGGYTF. As DNA, the CDR3 is TGTGCCAGCTCACCAATGGGAGGTGGCTACACCTTC.

This clonotype was seen at least ten times. This rearrangement joins TRBV11-2 to TRBJ2-7; TRBD1 matches 8 bases. Trimming removed 4 bases from V and 6 bases from J; junction bases left unmatched: 8. The length of the CDR3 is 14 residues. Germline CDR1 SGHAT, CDR2 FQNNGV. CDR3 sequence reads: CASSSDRESFEQYF. The DNA for the CDR3 is TGTGCCAGCAGCTCGGACAGGGAATCGTTCGAGCAGTACTTC.

The chain links TRBV20-1 to TRBJ1-6; D is ambiguous. The CDR3 spans 15 residues. V dropped 0 bases and J dropped 3 bases, with 9 bases sitting between them. Germline V gene data show CDR1 as DFQATT and CDR2 as SNEGSKA (reference sequence). CDR3 nucleotide sequence: TGCAGTGCTAGAGATCGTGAGGGCTATAATTCACCCCTCCACTTT. Amino acids: CSARDREGYNSPLHF.

Ten or more counts support this clonotype. The V gene is TRBV5-1, the J gene TRBJ2-5; 10 bases map to TRBD1. This CDR3 is 15 amino acids long. Germline lookup yields CDR1 SGHRS and CDR2 YFSETQ. V shed 4 bases, J shed 3 bases, and the junction held 6 bases outside the gene matches. CDR3 amino acids: CASSRTGTGEETQYF. The CDR3 nucleotides read TGCGCCAGCAGCCGGACCGGGACAGGGGAAGAGACCCAGTACTTC.

The chain joins TRBV7-6 to TRBJ2-3, with a tentative D call TRBD2 (6 bases). In germline, CDR1 is SGHVS, CDR2 FNYEAQ. Trimming left V 5 bases short and J 1 base short, with 16 bases between. The CDR3 length is 16 residues. CDR3 in DNA: TGTGCCAGCAGCAAGACCGGGACTTCTCGCACAGATACGCAGTATTTT. Its translation is CASSKTGTSRTDTQYF.

This clonotype was counted a few times. A read error may account for a junction end that differs from germline. The genes are TRBV6-9 and TRBJ1-3, with unresolved D. Germline V gene data show CDR1 as MNHGY and CDR2 as SVAAGI. The CDR3 loop spans 17 amino acids. CDR3 residues: CASRVILGQNTGNTIYF. DNA for the CDR3: TGCGCCAGCAGAGTGATTCTTGGCCAAAACACTGGAAACACCATATATTTT.

The V and J genes are TRBV19 and TRBJ1-5; D may be TRBD1 (5 bases). This CDR3 comprises 13 residues. Trimming pared 3 bases from V and 9 bases from J, leaving 12 bases between. Germline values: CDR1 LNHDA, CDR2 SQIVND (reference sequence). The CDR3 coding sequence is TGTGCCAGTAGTATTTTGGGGCTGGGGCCCCAGCATTTT. Translating it yields CASSILGLGPQHF. The full variable domain, its missing parts supplied by reference TRBV19 and TRBJ1-5, is DGGITQSPKYLFRKEGQNVTLSCEQNLNHDAMYWYRQDPGQGLRLIYYSQIVNDFQKGDIAEGYSVSREKKESFPLTVTSAQKNPTAFYLCASSILGLGPQHFGDGTRLSIL.

There are many counts of this clonotype. The rearrangement joins TRBV4-1 to TRBJ1-1; D perhaps matches TRBD1 (6 bases). V was trimmed by 8 bases and J by 0 bases, leaving 13 bases between them. This CDR3 spans 14 amino acids. Germline V gene sequence: CDR1 MGHRA, CDR2 YSYEKL. Written as DNA, the CDR3 is TGCGCCAGCCGCGCCGGGACACTGAACACTGAAGCTTTCTTT. Translation gives CASRAGTLNTEAFF.

The rearrangement uses TRBV6-6 and TRBJ2-2, with D tentatively TRBD1 (5 bases). The germline gives CDR1 MNHNY, CDR2 SVGAGI (reference sequence). Trimming shortened V by 0 bases and J by 1 base, and 9 bases separated the two germline ends. The CDR3 spans 16 residues. CDR3 nucleotides: TGTGCCAGCAGTTACTCCCGACAGCGGAACACCGGGGAGCTGTTTTTT. This codes for CASSYSRQRNTGELFF.

This clonotype occurred many times. The rearrangement uses TRBV3-1 and TRBJ2-1; D is undetermined. V lost 4 bases and J lost 5, with 21 bases in between. The germline gives CDR1 LGHDT, CDR2 YNNKEL (reference sequence). The CDR3 has 17 residues. This CDR3 is CASSPSSWLPSDNEQFF. The CDR3 region has the DNA TGTGCCAGCAGCCCCTCGTCCTGGCTACCCAGCGACAATGAGCAGTTCTTC.